This is a list of T cell receptor beta chains from one sample in a study of CD8 T cells in Susac syndrome. TCRdb re-called the immunoSEQ multiplex PCR reads with MiXCR, one entry per CDR3 protein. The sample has hundreds of thousands of distinct CDR3 sequences; 75% to 90% are singletons. The sequenced material came from CD8+ T cells from PBMCs. The receptors derive from a human donor with multiple sclerosis. Each CDR3 is given with its conserved first and last residue. D genes are given only for firm matches. Only part of the rows carry a size: once, few, many, or a class if the clone is expanded.

j_gene,v_gene,d_gene,abundance,CDR3nt,CDR3aa
TRBJ2-7,TRBV7-9,-,-,TGTGCCAGCAGCTCTTTTTCCTACGAGCAGTACTTC,CASSSFSYEQYF
TRBJ2-1,TRBV7-2,-,few,TGTGCCAGCAGCCCCTGGGGTGGCGATGAGCAGTTCTTC,CASSPWGGDEQFF
TRBJ2-5,TRBV20-1,TRBD2,-,TGCAGTGCTAGAGATTTAGGTTCTAGCGGAATCATCCAAGAGACCCAGTACTTC,CSARDLGSSGIIQETQYF
TRBJ1-3,TRBV5-1,-,-,TGCGCCAGCAGCTTGAGTCTTGGCGGGGGAAACACCATATATTTT,CASSLSLGGGNTIYF
TRBJ1-1,TRBV10-3,-,-,TGTGCCATCAGCTCCCCGGGGGGCACTGAAGCTTTCTTT,CAISSPGGTEAFF
TRBJ2-3,TRBV10-3,TRBD2,-,TGTGCCATCAGTTGGACTAGCGGGAGCACAGATACGCAGTATTTT,CAISWTSGSTDTQYF
TRBJ2-7,TRBV7-7,-,-,TGTGCTAGCAGCTTATCTACGGGCTACGAGCAGTACTTC,CASSLSTGYEQYF
TRBJ2-5,TRBV30,-,-,TGTGCCTTCCTAGGGCCTCCGAGGTGGGAGACCCAGTACTTC,CAFLGPPRWETQYF
TRBJ2-3,TRBV2,-,once,TGTGCCAGACAAGGTAGAGAGAGGAGTACGGGGGCCCGCACAGATACGCAGTATTTT,CARQGRERSTGARTDTQYF
TRBJ1-2,TRBV10-1,TRBD1,-,TGCGCCAGCAGTGAGGACAGGGAGATGGTAAACTATGGCTACACCTTC,CASSEDREMVNYGYTF
TRBJ2-1,TRBV6-2/TRBV6-3,TRBD1,-,TGTGCCAGCGAGAACAGGGGGCTGTCCTACAATGAGCAGTTCTTC,CASENRGLSYNEQFF
TRBJ1-1,TRBV11-2,TRBD1,-,TGTGCCAGCAGCTTGTGGGACAGGGGGCGCTTCGGAATGAACACTGAAGCTTTCTTT,CASSLWDRGRFGMNTEAFF
TRBJ2-7,TRBV5-1,TRBD1,-,TGCGCCAGCAGCTTGAGAGGGCCCGGACAGGGGGCCTACGAGCAGTACTTC,CASSLRGPGQGAYEQYF
TRBJ1-5,TRBV30,-,-,TGTGCCTGGAGTGTATTTGGGGACCAGCCCCAGCATTTT,CAWSVFGDQPQHF
TRBJ2-7,TRBV27,-,once,TGTGCCAGCAGTTTATCGATGGCTTACTACGAGCAGTACTTC,CASSLSMAYYEQYF
TRBJ2-5,TRBV30,-,-,TGTGCCTGGAAAACGGGTGTAGAGACCCAGTACTTC,CAWKTGVETQYF
TRBJ2-7,TRBV7-9,TRBD2,-,TGTGCCAGCAGCGACGCCGAGGGGACTAGTCAGTACTACGAGCAGTACTTC,CASSDAEGTSQYYEQYF
TRBJ1-1,TRBV7-4,TRBD1,few,TGTGCCAGCAGCTCCCGGACAGGAAACACTGAAGCCTTCTTT,CASSSRTGNTEAFF
TRBJ1-5,TRBV4-1,-,-,TGCGCCAGCAGCCAAGAAGGGAGGGCGCCCCAGCATTTT,CASSQEGRAPQHF